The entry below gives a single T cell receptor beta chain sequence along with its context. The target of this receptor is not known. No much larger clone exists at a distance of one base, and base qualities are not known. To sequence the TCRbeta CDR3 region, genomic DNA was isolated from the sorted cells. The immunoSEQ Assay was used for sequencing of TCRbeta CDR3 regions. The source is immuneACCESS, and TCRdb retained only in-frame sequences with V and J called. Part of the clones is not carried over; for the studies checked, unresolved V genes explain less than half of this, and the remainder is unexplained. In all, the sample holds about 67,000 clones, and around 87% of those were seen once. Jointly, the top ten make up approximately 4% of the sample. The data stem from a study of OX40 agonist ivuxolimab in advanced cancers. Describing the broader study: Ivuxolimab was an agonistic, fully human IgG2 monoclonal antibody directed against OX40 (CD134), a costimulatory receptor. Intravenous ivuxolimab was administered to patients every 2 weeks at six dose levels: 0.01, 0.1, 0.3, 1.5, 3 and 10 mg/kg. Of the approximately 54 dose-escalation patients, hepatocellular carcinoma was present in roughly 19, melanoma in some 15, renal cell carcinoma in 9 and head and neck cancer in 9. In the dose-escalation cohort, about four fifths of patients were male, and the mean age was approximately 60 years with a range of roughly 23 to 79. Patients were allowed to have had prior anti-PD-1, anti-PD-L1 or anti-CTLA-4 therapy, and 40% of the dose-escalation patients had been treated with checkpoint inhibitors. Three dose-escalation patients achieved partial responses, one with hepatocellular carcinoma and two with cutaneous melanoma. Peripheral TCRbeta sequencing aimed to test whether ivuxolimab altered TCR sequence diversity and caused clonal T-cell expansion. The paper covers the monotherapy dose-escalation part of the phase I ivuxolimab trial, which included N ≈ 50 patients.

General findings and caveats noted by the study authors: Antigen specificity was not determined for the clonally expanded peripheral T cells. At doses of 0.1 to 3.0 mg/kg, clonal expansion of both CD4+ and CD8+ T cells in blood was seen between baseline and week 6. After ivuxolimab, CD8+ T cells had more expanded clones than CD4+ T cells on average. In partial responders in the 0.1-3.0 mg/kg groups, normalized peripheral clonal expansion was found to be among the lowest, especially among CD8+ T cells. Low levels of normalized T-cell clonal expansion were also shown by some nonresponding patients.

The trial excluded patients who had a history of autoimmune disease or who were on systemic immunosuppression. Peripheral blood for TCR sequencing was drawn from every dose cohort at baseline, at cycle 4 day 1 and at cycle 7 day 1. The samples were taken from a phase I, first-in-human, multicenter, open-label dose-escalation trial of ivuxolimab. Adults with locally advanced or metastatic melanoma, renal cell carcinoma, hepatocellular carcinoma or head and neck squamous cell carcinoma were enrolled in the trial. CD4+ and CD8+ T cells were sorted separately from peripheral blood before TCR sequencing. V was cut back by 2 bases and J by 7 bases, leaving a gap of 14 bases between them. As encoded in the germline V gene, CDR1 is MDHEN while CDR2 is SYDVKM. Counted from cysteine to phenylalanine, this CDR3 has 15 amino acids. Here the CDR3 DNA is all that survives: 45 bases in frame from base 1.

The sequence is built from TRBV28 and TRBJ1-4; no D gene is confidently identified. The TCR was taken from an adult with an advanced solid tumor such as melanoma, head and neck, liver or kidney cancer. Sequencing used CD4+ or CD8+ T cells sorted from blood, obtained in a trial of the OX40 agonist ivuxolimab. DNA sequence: TGTGCCAGCAGTTTAGAGGTGGGGATCGGTGAAAAACTGTTTTTT. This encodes CASSLEVGIGEKLFF.